The source of this TCR beta chain is a study of blood T cell repertoires in COVID-19. Overall study: Donors in the United States, Italy and Spain gave samples during acute or convalescent COVID-19. PBMCs, B-cell-depleted T cells, or T cells were the source of the cDNA or gDNA that made up the material.

The V and J ends lost 0 bases and 0 bases respectively, with 7 bases between them. In germline, CDR1 is SGHRS, CDR2 YFSETQ. The CDR3 is made up of 15 amino acids. Per the original methods: Estimation of nucleated cell counts was performed using reference gene primer amplification. The repertoire was sequenced with immunoSEQ multiplex PCR; TCRdb's copy has only in-frame clones and lacks some. Clonal size and the V and J genes are those of that table, whereas D and trimming came from the DNA. Among 75,000 or so clones listed, roughly 85% were seen once. This rearrangement joins TRBV5-1 to TRBJ1-3; D is unresolved. The material sequenced was peripheral blood. The receptor's source is an elderly woman with acute or convalescent COVID-19. The CDR3 sequence: CASSLAPSSGNTIYF. Written as DNA, the CDR3 is TGCGCCAGCAGCTTGGCCCCGAGCTCTGGAAACACCATATATTTT.